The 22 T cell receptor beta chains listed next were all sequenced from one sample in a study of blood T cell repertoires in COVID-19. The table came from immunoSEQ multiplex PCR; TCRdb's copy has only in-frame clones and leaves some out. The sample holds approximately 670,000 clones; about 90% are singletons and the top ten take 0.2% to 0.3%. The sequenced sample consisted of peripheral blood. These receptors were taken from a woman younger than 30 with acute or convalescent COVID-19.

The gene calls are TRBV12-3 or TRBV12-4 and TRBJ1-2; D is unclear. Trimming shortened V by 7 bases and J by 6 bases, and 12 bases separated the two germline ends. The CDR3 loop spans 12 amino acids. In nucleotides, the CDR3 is TGTGCCAGCACCGAGGGAGGGAATGGCTACACCTTC. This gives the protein CASTEGGNGYTF.

The CDR3 sequence: CASRISNTEAFF. CDR3 nucleotide sequence: TGTGCCAGCAGAATTTCTAACACTGAAGCTTTCTTT. The genes are TRBV2 and TRBJ1-1, with no clear D. V lost 6 bases and J lost 2, with 7 bases in between. This CDR3 spans 12 amino acids. Germline V gene lookup returns CDR1 SNHLY and CDR2 FYNNEI.

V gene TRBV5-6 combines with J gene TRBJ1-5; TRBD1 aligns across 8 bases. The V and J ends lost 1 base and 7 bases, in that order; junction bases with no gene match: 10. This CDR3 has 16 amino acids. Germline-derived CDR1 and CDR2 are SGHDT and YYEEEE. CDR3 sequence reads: CASSLYGDRRLQPQHF. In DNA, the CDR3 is TGTGCCAGCAGCTTGTACGGGGACAGGAGGCTGCAGCCCCAGCATTTT.

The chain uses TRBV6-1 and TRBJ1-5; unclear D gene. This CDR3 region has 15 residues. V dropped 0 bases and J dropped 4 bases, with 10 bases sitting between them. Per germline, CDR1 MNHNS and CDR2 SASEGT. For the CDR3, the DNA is TGTGCCAGCAGTGAAGCGCGATCGGGGAATCAGCCCCAGCATTTT. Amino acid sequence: CASSEARSGNQPQHF.

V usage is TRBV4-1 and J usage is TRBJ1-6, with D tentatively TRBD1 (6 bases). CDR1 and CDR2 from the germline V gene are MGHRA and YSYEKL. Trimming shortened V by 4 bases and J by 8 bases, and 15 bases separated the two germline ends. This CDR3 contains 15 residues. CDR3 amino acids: CASSLKTGTDSPLHF. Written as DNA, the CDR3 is TGCGCCAGCAGCCTAAAAACAGGGACCGATTCACCCCTCCACTTT.

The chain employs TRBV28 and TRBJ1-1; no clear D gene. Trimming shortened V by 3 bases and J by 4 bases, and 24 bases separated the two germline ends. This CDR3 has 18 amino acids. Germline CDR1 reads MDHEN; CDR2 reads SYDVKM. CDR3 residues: CASSFAGPLVLSSTEAFF. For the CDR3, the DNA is TGTGCCAGCAGTTTTGCCGGTCCCCTTGTCTTATCCTCCACTGAAGCTTTCTTT. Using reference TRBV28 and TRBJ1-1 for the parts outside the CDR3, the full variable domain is DVKVTQSSRYLVKRTGEKVFLECVQDMDHENMFWYRQDPGLGLRLIYFSYDVKMKEKGDIPEGYSVSREKKERFSLILESASTNQTSMYLCASSFAGPLVLSSTEAFFGQGTRLTVV.

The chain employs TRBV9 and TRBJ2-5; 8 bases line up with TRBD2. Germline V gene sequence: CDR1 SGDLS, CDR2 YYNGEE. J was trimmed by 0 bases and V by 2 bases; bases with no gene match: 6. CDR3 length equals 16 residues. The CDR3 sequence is CASSVLSGGHQETQYF. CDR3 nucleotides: TGTGCCAGCAGCGTCCTGTCGGGGGGGCACCAAGAGACCCAGTACTTC. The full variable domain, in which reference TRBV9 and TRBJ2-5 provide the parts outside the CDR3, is DSGVTQTPKHLITATGQRVTLRCSPRSGDLSVYWYQQSLDQGLQFLIQYYNGEERAKGNILERFSAQQFPDLHSELNLSSLELGDSALYFCASSVLSGGHQETQYFGPGTRLLVL.

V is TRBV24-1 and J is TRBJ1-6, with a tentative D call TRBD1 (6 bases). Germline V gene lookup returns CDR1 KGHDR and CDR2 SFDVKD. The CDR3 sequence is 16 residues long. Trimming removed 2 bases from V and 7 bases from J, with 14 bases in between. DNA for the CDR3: TGTGCCACCAGTGATTCCAAACAGGGCCCCAATTCACCCCTCCACTTT. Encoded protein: CATSDSKQGPNSPLHF.

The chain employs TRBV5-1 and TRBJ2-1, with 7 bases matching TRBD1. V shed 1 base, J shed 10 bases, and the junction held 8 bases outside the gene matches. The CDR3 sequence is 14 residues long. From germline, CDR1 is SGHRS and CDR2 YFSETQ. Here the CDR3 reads CASSLTNRGPEQFF. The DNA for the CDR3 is TGCGCCAGCAGCTTGACAAACAGGGGCCCGGAGCAGTTCTTC. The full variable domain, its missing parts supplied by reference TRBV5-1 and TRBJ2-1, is KAGVTQTPRYLIKTRGQQVTLSCSPISGHRSVSWYQQTPGQGLQFLFEYFSETQRNKGNFPGRFSGRQFSNSRSEMNVSTLELGDSALYLCASSLTNRGPEQFFGPGTRLTVL.

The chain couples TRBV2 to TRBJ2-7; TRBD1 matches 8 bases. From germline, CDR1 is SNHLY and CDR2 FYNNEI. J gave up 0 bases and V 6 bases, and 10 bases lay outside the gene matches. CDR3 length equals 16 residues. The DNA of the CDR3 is TGTGCCAGCAGGAGGGGACAGGCCTATAACTCCTACGAGCAGTACTTC. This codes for CASRRGQAYNSYEQYF.

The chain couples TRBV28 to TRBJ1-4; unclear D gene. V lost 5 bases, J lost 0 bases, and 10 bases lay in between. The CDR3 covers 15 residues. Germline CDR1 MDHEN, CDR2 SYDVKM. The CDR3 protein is CASSRDTSTNEKLFF. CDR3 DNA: TGTGCCAGCAGTCGAGACACCTCAACTAATGAAAAACTGTTTTTT.

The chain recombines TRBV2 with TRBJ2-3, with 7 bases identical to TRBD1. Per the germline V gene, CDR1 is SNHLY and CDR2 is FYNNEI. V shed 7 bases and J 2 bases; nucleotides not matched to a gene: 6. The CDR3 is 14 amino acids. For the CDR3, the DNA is TGTGCCAGCACCTCGGGACAGTACACAGATACGCAGTATTTT. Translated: CASTSGQYTDTQYF.

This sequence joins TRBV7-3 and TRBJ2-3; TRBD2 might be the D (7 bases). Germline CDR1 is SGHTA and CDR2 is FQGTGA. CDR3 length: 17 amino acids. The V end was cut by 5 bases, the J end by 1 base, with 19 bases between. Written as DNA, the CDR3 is TGTGCCAGCAGCCGCGCCTTCAGGGGAGGGGGCACAGATACGCAGTATTTT. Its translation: CASSRAFRGGGTDTQYF.

CDR3: CASSLDRANYGYTF. The CDR3 DNA reads as TGTGCCAGCAGCTTAGACAGGGCAAACTATGGCTACACCTTC. This chain connects TRBV14 to TRBJ1-2; 7 bases agree with TRBD1. The CDR3 loop spans 14 amino acids. The trim removed 5 bases at V and 2 bases at J, leaving 5 bases unmatched. CDR1 SGHDN and CDR2 FVKESK come from the germline V gene.

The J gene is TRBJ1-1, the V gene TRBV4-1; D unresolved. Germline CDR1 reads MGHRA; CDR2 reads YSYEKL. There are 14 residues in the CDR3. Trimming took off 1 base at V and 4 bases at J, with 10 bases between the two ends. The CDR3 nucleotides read TGCGCCAGCAGCCAAGCCCACGGGGTCACTGAAGCTTTCTTT. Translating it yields CASSQAHGVTEAFF.

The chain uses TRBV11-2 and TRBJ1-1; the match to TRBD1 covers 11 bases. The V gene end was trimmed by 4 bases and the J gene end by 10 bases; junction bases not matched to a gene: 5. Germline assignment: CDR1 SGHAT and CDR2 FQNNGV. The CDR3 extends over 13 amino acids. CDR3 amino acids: CASSSWTGGSAFF. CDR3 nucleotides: TGTGCCAGCAGCTCCTGGACAGGGGGCTCAGCTTTCTTT.

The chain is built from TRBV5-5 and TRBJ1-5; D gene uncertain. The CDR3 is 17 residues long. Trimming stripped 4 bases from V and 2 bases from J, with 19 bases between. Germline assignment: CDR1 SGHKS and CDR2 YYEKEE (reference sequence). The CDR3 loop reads CASSPFGVSEGNQPQHF. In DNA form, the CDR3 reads TGTGCCAGCAGCCCTTTCGGGGTATCGGAGGGCAATCAGCCCCAGCATTTT.

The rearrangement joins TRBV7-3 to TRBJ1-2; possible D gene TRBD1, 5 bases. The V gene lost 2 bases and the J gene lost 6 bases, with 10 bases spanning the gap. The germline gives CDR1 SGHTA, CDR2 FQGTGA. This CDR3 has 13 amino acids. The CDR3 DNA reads TGTGCCAGCAGCTTAGGGGGGTTTGATGGCTACACCTTC. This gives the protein CASSLGGFDGYTF.

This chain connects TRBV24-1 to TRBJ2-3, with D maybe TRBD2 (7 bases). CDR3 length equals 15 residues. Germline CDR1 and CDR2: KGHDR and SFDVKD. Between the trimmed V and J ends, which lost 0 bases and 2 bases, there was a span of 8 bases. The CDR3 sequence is CATSDLGGATDTQYF. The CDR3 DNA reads TGTGCCACCAGTGATTTGGGGGGGGCCACAGATACGCAGTATTTT.

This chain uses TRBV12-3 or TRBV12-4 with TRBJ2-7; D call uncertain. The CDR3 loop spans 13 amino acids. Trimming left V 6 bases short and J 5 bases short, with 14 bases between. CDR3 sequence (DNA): TGTGCCAGCAGCCTAGGTGGCCCCAACGAGCAGTACTTC. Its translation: CASSLGGPNEQYF.

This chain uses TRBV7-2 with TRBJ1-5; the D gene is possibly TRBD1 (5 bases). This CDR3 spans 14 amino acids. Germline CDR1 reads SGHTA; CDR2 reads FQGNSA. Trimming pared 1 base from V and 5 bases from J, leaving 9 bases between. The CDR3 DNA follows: TGTGCCAGCAGCTTAGTTAAAGGGGATCAGCCCCAGCATTTT. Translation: CASSLVKGDQPQHF.

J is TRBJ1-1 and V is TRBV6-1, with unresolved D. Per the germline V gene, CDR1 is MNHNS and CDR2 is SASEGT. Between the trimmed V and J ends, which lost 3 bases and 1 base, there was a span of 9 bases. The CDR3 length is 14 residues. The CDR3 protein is CASSDSFWNTEAFF. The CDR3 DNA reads TGTGCCAGCAGTGACAGTTTTTGGAACACTGAAGCTTTCTTT.